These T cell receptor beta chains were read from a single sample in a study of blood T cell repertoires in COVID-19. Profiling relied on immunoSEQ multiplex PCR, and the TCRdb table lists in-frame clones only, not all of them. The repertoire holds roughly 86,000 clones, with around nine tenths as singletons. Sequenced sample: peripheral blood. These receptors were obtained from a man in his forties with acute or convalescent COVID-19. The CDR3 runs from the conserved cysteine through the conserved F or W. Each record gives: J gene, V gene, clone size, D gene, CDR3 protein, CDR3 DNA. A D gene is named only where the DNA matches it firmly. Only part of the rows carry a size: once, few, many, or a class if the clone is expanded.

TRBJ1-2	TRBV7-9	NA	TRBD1	CASSYYSTGGDMDGYTF	TGTGCCAGCAGCTACTACTCGACAGGGGGCGATATGGATGGCTACACCTTC
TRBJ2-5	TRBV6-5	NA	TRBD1	CASSGIEGGSETQYF	TGTGCCAGCAGCGGGATAGAAGGGGGCAGCGAGACCCAGTACTTC
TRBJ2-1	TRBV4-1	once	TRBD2	CASSPREAGSYNEQFF	TGCGCCAGCAGCCCGAGGGAAGCGGGGAGTTACAATGAGCAGTTCTTC
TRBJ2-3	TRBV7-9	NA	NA	CASNGQGGTDTQYF	TGTGCCAGCAATGGGCAGGGTGGCACAGATACGCAGTATTTT
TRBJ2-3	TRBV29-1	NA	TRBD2	CSVVAGGRTDTQYF	TGCAGCGTTGTGGCGGGGGGGCGCACAGATACGCAGTATTTT
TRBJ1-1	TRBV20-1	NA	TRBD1	CSASLGQSTFF	TGCAGTGCTAGTTTGGGACAGTCGACTTTCTTT
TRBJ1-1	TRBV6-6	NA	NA	CASSYQGSRHTEAFF	TGTGCCAGCAGTTACCAGGGAAGCCGCCACACTGAAGCTTTCTTT
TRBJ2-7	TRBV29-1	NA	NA	CSVELTGSPYEQYF	TGCAGCGTTGAACTTACAGGGTCGCCCTACGAGCAGTACTTC
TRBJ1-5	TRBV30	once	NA	CAWKQQGRNQPQHF	TGTGCCTGGAAACAACAGGGAAGGAATCAGCCCCAGCATTTT
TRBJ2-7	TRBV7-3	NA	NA	CASSLQGNAYEQYF	TGTGCCAGCAGCCTCCAGGGTAACGCCTACGAGCAGTACTTC
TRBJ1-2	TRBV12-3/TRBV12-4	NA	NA	CASSLGQATGYTF	TGTGCCAGCAGTTTAGGGCAGGCGACGGGCTACACCTTC
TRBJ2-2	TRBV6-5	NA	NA	CASRLLANTGELFF	TGTGCCAGCAGGCTACTAGCGAACACCGGGGAGCTGTTTTTT
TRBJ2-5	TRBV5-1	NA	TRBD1	CASSWGQGAAETQYF	TGCGCCAGCAGCTGGGGACAGGGGGCGGCGGAGACCCAGTACTTC
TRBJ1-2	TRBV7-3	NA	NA	CASSLSGRGNGYTF	TGTGCCAGCAGCTTAAGTGGCAGGGGAAATGGCTACACCTTC
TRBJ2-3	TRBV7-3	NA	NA	CASSPPGRSDTQYF	TGTGCCAGCAGCCCTCCAGGCCGGTCGGATACGCAGTATTTT
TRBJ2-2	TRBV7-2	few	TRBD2	CASSLAGGYSTGELFF	TGTGCCAGCAGCTTAGCGGGGGGGTATAGCACCGGGGAGCTGTTTTTT
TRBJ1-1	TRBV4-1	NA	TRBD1	CASSQGRGYLNTEAFF	TGCGCCAGCAGCCAAGGCAGGGGGTACCTGAACACTGAAGCTTTCTTT
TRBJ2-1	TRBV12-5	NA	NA	CASGLYGGMSTKFF	TGTGCTAGTGGTTTGTACGGAGGTATGTCGACAAAGTTCTTC
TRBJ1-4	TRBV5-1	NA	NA	CASSLEGTTTNEKLFF	TGCGCCAGCAGCTTGGAAGGGACAACAACTAATGAAAAACTGTTTTTT
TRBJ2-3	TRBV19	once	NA	CASSRARAGDGTDTQYF	TGTGCCAGTAGTAGGGCCCGGGCAGGGGATGGCACAGATACGCAGTATTTT
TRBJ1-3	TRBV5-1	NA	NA	CASSLDPLSGNTIYF	TGCGCCAGCAGCTTGGATCCCCTCTCTGGAAACACCATATATTTT
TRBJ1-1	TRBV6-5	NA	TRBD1	CASRQDRGHTEAFF	TGTGCCAGCAGACAGGACAGGGGGCACACTGAAGCTTTCTTT
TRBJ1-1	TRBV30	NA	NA	CAWSNWGEGEAFF	TGTGCCTGGAGTAACTGGGGAGAGGGTGAAGCTTTCTTT
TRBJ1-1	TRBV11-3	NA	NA	CASSSTGENTEAFF	TGTGCCAGCAGCTCGACAGGAGAGAACACTGAAGCTTTCTTT
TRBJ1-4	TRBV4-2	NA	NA	CASSQVGKVDEKLFF	TGTGCCAGCAGCCAAGTCGGTAAAGTGGATGAAAAACTGTTTTTT
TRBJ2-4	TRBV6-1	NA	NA	CASTLGGTKNIQYF	TGTGCCAGCACCCTCGGGGGAACCAAAAACATTCAGTACTTC
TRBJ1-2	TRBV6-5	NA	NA	CASNRGGSNYTF	TGTGCCAGCAACCGAGGAGGCAGCAACTACACCTTC
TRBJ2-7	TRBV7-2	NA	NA	CASSLAGYYEQYF	TGTGCCAGCAGCCTGGCAGGGTACTACGAGCAGTACTTC
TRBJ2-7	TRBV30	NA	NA	CAWSVPGRAQYF	TGTGCCTGGAGTGTACCAGGTCGTGCGCAGTACTTC
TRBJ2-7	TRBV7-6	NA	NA	CASSLDVGSSYEQYF	TGTGCCAGCAGCTTAGACGTCGGGAGCTCCTACGAGCAGTACTTC
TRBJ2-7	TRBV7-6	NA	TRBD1	CASSLVQGDAYEQYF	TGTGCCAGCAGCTTAGTACAGGGGGACGCCTACGAGCAGTACTTC
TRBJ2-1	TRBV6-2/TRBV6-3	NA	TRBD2	CASGRNSGRVYEQFF	TGTGCCAGCGGCCGAAATAGCGGGAGGGTTTATGAGCAGTTCTTC
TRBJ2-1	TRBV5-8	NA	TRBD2	CASSWGRTSGYNEQFF	TGTGCCAGCAGTTGGGGGAGGACTAGCGGCTACAATGAGCAGTTCTTC
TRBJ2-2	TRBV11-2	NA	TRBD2	CASSLRPSSGGSTGELFF	TGTGCCAGCAGCTTAAGGCCTTCTAGCGGGGGGAGCACCGGGGAGCTGTTTTTT
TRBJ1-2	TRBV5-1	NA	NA	CASSLRRGQNNYGYTF	TGCGCCAGCAGCTTGAGAAGGGGCCAGAATAACTATGGCTACACCTTC
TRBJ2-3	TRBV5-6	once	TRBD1	CASSLGGTGITDTQYF	TGTGCCAGCAGCTTGGGAGGGACAGGGATCACAGATACGCAGTATTTT
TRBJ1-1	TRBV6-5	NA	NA	CASSYDSGYGDTEAFF	TGTGCCAGCAGTTACGATTCAGGGTATGGGGACACTGAAGCTTTCTTT
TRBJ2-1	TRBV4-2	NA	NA	CASSQAPPGEYNEQFF	TGTGCCAGCAGCCAAGCCCCTCCGGGTGAATACAATGAGCAGTTCTTC
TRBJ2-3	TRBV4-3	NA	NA	CASSQDGTSNTQYF	TGCGCCAGCAGCCAAGATGGGACAAGTAATACGCAGTATTTT
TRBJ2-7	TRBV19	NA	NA	CASSITGLYEQYF	TGTGCCAGTAGTATAACAGGGCTGTACGAGCAGTACTTC
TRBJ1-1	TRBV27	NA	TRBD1	CASSLTIRTGGTEAFF	TGTGCCAGCAGTTTAACAATCCGGACAGGGGGCACTGAAGCTTTCTTT
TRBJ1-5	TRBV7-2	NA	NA	CASSLEATGRQPQHF	TGTGCCAGCAGCTTAGAGGCCACGGGGAGACAGCCCCAGCATTTT
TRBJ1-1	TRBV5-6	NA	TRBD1	CASSSSGGRNTEAFF	TGTGCCAGCAGCTCATCAGGGGGAAGGAACACTGAAGCTTTCTTT
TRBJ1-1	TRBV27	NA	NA	CASSSSPSTGTPNTEAFF	TGTGCCAGCAGTTCCTCCCCCTCGACAGGCACTCCGAACACTGAAGCTTTCTTT
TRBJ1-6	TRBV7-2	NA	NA	CASSLNSPYNSPLHF	TGTGCCAGCAGCTTAAACTCACCGTATAATTCACCCCTCCACTTT
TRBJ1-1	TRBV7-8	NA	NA	CASSLSMNTEAFF	TGTGCCAGCAGCCTTTCCATGAACACTGAAGCTTTCTTT
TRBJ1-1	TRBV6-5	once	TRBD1	CASRWTGNTEAFF	TGTGCCAGCAGGTGGACAGGGAACACTGAAGCTTTCTTT
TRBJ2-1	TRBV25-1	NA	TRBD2	CASSVHFGGGNNEQFF	TGTGCCAGCAGTGTCCATTTTGGGGGGGGGAACAATGAGCAGTTCTTC
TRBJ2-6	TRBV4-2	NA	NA	CASSQGRAGANVLTF	TGTGCCAGCAGCCAAGGCAGGGCTGGGGCCAACGTCCTGACTTTC